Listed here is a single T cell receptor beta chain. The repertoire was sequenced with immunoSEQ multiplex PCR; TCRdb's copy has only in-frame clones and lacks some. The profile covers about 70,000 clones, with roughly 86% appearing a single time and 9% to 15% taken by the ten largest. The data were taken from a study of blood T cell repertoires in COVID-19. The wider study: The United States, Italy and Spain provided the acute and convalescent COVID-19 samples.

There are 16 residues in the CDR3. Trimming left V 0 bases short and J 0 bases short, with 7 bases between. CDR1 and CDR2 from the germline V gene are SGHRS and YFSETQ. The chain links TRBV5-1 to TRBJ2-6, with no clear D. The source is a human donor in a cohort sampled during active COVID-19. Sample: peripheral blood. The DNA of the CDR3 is TGCGCCAGCAGCTTGGCCTTGTCCTCTGGGGCCAACGTCCTGACTTTC. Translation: CASSLALSSGANVLTF.